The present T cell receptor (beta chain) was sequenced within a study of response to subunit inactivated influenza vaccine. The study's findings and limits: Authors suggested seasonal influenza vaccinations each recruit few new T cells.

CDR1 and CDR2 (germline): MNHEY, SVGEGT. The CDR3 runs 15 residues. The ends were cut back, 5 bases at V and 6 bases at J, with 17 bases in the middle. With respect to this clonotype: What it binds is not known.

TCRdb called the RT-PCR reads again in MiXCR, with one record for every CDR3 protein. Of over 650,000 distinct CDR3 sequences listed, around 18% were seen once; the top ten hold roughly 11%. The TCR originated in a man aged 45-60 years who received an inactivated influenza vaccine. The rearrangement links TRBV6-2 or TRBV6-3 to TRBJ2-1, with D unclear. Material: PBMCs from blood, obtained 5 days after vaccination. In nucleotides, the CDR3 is TGTGCCAGCAGTCCCGTGAGCACGGCGAGCAATGAGCAGTTCTTC. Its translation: CASSPVSTASNEQFF.